This TCR beta chain was recovered during a study of cytomegalovirus exposure and HLA in healthy donors. The donors belonged to the roughly 110-subject validation cohort, separate from the roughly 600-subject first cohort. Here immunoSEQ multiplex PCR was the method, and the copy in TCRdb shows in-frame clones only, minus some. The sample has under 200,000 clones; about 90% are singletons. Specimen: PBMCs. This receptor was taken from a young woman in good health and CMV-seronegative.

The CDR3 nucleotides read TGTGCCAGCAGTTTCAGGCCGTACCTTGACGAGCAGTACTTC. Its translation is CASSFRPYLDEQYF. This rearrangement joins TRBV27 to TRBJ2-7; D gene unclear. V was pared by 3 bases and J by 5 bases, with 14 bases between. Per the germline V gene, CDR1 is MNHEY and CDR2 is SMNVEV (reference sequence). The CDR3 runs to 14 residues.